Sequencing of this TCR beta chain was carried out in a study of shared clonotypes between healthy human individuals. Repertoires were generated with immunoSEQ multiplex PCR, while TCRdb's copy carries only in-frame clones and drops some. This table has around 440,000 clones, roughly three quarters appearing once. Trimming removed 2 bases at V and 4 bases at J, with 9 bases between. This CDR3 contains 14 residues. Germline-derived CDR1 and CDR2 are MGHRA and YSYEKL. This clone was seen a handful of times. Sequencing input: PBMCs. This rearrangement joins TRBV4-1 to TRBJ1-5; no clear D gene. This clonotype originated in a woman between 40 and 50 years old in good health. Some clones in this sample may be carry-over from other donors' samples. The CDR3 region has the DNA TGCGCCAGCAGCCAATGGGTAGGGAATCAGCCCCAGCATTTT. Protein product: CASSQWVGNQPQHF.